The text below deals with one T cell receptor (beta chain). This sample is part of a study of blood T cell repertoires in COVID-19. At the level of the study: In each case, the material was cDNA or gDNA derived from T cells, B-cell-depleted T cells, or PBMCs.

In the study's own analysis: Amplifying reference gene primers gave estimates of nucleated cell counts. Sequencing was performed with immunoSEQ multiplex PCR; in TCRdb, only in-frame clones are kept and a portion is missing. V and J calls plus clone size are reproduced from that table; the DNA served to infer D and trimming. The sample contains approximately 99,000 clones, 60% to 85% of which appear only once. V gave up 9 bases and J gave up 5 bases; unmatched junction bases: 12. Germline CDR1 KGHDR, CDR2 SFDVKD. This CDR3 contains 15 residues. The V gene is TRBV24-1, the J gene TRBJ2-5; 9 bases match TRBD2. The TCR originated in a woman of 80 years or more with active or convalescent COVID-19. The sample was peripheral blood. The CDR3 here is CATQKSSGVGETQYF. CDR3 in DNA: TGTGCCACCCAGAAATCTAGCGGGGTTGGGGAGACCCAGTACTTC.